This T cell receptor beta chain is from a study of metastatic and nonmetastatic thyroid tumors. Study information: It was across blood and tumor or nodule tissue from malignant and benign thyroid patients that repertoires were compared. Study findings and constraints: Reports indicated that malignant thyroid tumors showed significantly higher TCR beta diversity than benign nodules did, in blood and tumor.

In the authors' methods: The authors used CDR3 differences across clinicopathological groups to build a distant-metastasis classifier for papillary thyroid cancer. TCRdb called clones again from the PCR reads with MiXCR. The authors' filters were not applied to this entry. The sample lists approximately 15,000 clones; approximately 19% were seen once. Thyroid surgery took place with no prior treatment in any patient. From germline, CDR1 is SNHLY and CDR2 FYNNEI. This CDR3 has 12 amino acids. Trimming removed 4 bases from V and 4 bases from J, with 7 bases in between. This clone is categorized as medium-sized. The antigen is not known.

This TCR came from a female donor with papillary thyroid cancer or a benign thyroid nodule (not recorded which). Some clones in this sample may be carry-over from other donors' samples. The chain couples TRBV2 to TRBJ1-2; D is perhaps TRBD1 (6 bases). The sequenced sample consisted of blood. The CDR3 reads CASSVGAYGYTF. CDR3 DNA sequence: TGTGCCAGCAGTGTGGGGGCCTATGGCTACACCTTC.